This TCR beta chain was sequenced for a study of T cell responses to AZD1222 COVID-19 vaccine. Concerning this clone: Its antigen is still unknown.

The ends were cut back, 4 bases at V and 3 bases at J, with 9 bases in the middle. The CDR3 has 13 residues. General observations from the study: Vaccination with two AZD1222 doses was followed by a rise in Spike-specific TCR breadth and depth.

This table comes from immunoSEQ multiplex PCR, and its TCRdb copy is limited to in-frame clones, with some not included. The sample contains roughly 130,000 clones, 90% to 95% of which appear only once. The J gene is TRBJ1-2, the V gene TRBV12-3 or TRBV12-4, with D uncertain. This sample comprised peripheral blood, obtained 28 days after the second AZD1222 dose. The TCR was taken from an adult who received the AZD1222 COVID-19 vaccine. The CDR3 nucleotides are TGTGCCAGCAGTTCATCGTTCGACTATGGCTACACCTTC. Protein product: CASSSSFDYGYTF.